The clone carrying this T cell receptor (beta chain) appeared once. The antigen remains undetermined. CDR3 size: 14 residues. With 8 bases clipped from V and 3 bases from J, the junction kept 8 bases outside the gene matches. Germline CDR1 MNHEY, CDR2 SVGAGI. Sequencing was at survey level. Repertoires were generated with immunoSEQ multiplex PCR, while TCRdb's copy carries only in-frame clones and drops some. The table has tens of thousands of clones, around three quarters seen once. The data derive from a study of STAT5B mutations in CD4+ large granular lymphocyte leukemia. General observations from the study: Patient CD4-sorted repertoires stayed more clonal than healthy ones after leukemic-clone removal. TRBV06-family usage was enriched in top patient clones (8/27) versus controls (2/35).

The sequencing sample was made of CD4+ T cells from blood buffy coats. The receptor's source is a human donor in good health. The gene calls are TRBV6-5 and TRBJ1-1; 8 nucleotides line up with TRBD1. CDR3 nucleotides: TGTGCCAGCTCACGCAGGGGGCGAGACACTGAAGCTTTCTTT. It encodes CASSRRGRDTEAFF.